Following are 5 T cell receptor beta chains from one sample sequenced in a study of T cells in Graves' hyperthyroidism and ophthalmopathy. Regions amplified from RNA transcripts were the TCR beta CDR3 regions. TCR CDR3 regions were first amplified by RT-PCR with HTBI primers. TCRdb re-analysed the multiplex PCR reads in MiXCR, keeping a single row per CDR3 protein. The sample consists of around 800,000 distinct CDR3 sequences, around 39% of them appearing once. Material for sequencing was blood. These receptor sequences come from a man younger than 35 with Graves' hyperthyroidism.

This clonotype was detected ten times or more. V and J are TRBV2 and TRBJ1-2; TRBD1 aligns across 7 bases. The CDR3 sequence is 13 residues long. The J segment lost 5 bases and the V segment lost 5 bases, leaving 5 bases of the junction unmatched. Germline V CDR1 and CDR2: SNHLY, FYNNEI. CDR3 in DNA: TGTGCCAGCAGTCGGGACAGCGGTTATGGCTACACCTTC. Translated: CASSRDSGYGYTF.

CDR3 nucleotide sequence: TGTGCCAGCAGCAAGGGGACAGGGGGACTCAATGAGCAGTTCTTC. Amino acid sequence: CASSKGTGGLNEQFF. The V call is TRBV7-8, the J call TRBJ2-7; 11 bases match TRBD1. Judging by the DNA end, TRBJ2-1 fits better; the J call may be wrong. The CDR3 loop spans 15 amino acids. From germline, CDR1 is SGHVS and CDR2 FQNEAQ.

This clonotype was seen repeatedly, ten times or more. The chain has TRBV7-2 and TRBJ1-6, with 7 bases fitting TRBD1. Germline V gives CDR1 SGHTA, CDR2 FQGNSA. V gave up 1 base and J gave up 6 bases; unmatched junction bases: 3. The CDR3 loop spans 15 amino acids. The CDR3 DNA sequence: TGTGCCAGCAGCTTAGAGGGACAGCCTAATTCACCCCTCCACTTT. It yields the protein CASSLEGQPNSPLHF.

This clonotype showed up many times. The gene calls are TRBV19 and TRBJ2-7; the match to TRBD1 covers 7 bases. CDR3 length equals 14 residues. After removal of 5 bases from V and 6 bases from J, the junction contained 10 bases not matched to a gene. Germline V gene sequence: CDR1 LNHDA, CDR2 SQIVND (reference sequence). In DNA, the CDR3 is TGTGCCAGTAGTTGGACAGGAACACCCATCGAGCAGTACTTC. Protein sequence: CASSWTGTPIEQYF.

This clonotype appeared a few times. The chain is built from TRBV6-5 and TRBJ2-7, with no clear D. V was cut by 6 bases and J by 4 bases, with 13 bases left in between. The CDR3 is 13 amino acids. Germline loops: CDR1 MNHEY, CDR2 SVGAGI. The CDR3 loop is CASSLKVSYEQYF. As DNA, the CDR3 is TGTGCCAGCAGCCTGAAAGTGAGTTACGAGCAGTACTTC.